This T cell receptor beta chain is drawn from a study of blood T cell repertoires in COVID-19 (dated by TCRdb to about 2020). The study in broad terms: Samples from collaborators originated in the United States, Italy and Spain and spanned both the acute and convalescent phases of COVID-19. Subjects who had been exposed to COVID-19, were actively infected with it, or had recovered from it provided the deeply sampled blood TCRbeta repertoires that made up the dataset. Where available, HLA class I and class II types were obtained from metadata supplied by the sample provider rather than from assay-based typing. The repertoires were released in a freely available public database meant as a resource for research on the immune response to SARS-CoV-2. Samples came from the ongoing ImmuneRACE study (first 160 participants) plus 1,254 subjects from 6 global collaborators. The material from the prospective study consisted of cDNA or gDNA derived from T cells, B-cell-depleted T cells, or PBMCs. A de-identified subject ID, COVID-19 status, age in years and sex were almost always included in the sample metadata.

TCRbeta CDR3 regions were amplified from genomic DNA using the immunoSEQ Assay, a bias-controlled multiplex PCR. Per the original workflow: Nucleated cell counts per sample were estimated from amplification of reference gene primers within the assay. To quantify the absolute abundance of each unique TCRbeta CDR3 rearrangement, sequence reads were collapsed and filtered. For each sample, productive Simpson clonality was calculated as the square root of Simpson's diversity index across productive rearrangements. TCRdb limited this immuneACCESS table to in-frame rearrangements with V and J called. A share of clones is missing; checked studies link under half to unresolved V genes, and the rest is unexplained. V and J calls and clone size come straight from that table; D and trimming were deduced from the DNA. The table for this sample lists 180,000 or so clones; around 90% of them were counted only once. 0.62% of the sample comes from the top ten.

Germline trimming amounts to 10 bases on V and 3 bases on J, with 11 as the count of junction bases outside the gene matches. The CDR3, cysteine through phenylalanine, is 16 amino acids long. Just CDR3 DNA is preserved here, 48 bases in frame from base 1. CDR1 ENHRY and CDR2 SYGVKD were looked up in the germline V gene. Summary of the overall study and its limitations: Clinical and demographic metadata were provided uncurated, with the amount varying by source and participant.

Whole blood was collected in K2EDTA tubes by collaborating institutions according to the institutions' own protocols. For TCRbeta analysis, collaborators shipped samples in one of three forms: frozen whole blood, isolated PBMCs, or DNA extracted from either of those sample types. On this clone itself: There is no known antigen for this receptor. No base quality values were provided; no much bigger clone lies one nucleotide off.

The clonotype originates from a man over 45 with acute or convalescent COVID-19. The sequence is built from TRBV10-3 and TRBJ1-5; 11 central nucleotides agree with TRBD1. Specimen: peripheral blood. CDR3 reads: CASSGGQGANNQPQHF. The DNA sequence is as follows: TGTGCCAGCTCAGGAGGACAGGGGGCGAACAATCAGCCCCAGCATTTT.